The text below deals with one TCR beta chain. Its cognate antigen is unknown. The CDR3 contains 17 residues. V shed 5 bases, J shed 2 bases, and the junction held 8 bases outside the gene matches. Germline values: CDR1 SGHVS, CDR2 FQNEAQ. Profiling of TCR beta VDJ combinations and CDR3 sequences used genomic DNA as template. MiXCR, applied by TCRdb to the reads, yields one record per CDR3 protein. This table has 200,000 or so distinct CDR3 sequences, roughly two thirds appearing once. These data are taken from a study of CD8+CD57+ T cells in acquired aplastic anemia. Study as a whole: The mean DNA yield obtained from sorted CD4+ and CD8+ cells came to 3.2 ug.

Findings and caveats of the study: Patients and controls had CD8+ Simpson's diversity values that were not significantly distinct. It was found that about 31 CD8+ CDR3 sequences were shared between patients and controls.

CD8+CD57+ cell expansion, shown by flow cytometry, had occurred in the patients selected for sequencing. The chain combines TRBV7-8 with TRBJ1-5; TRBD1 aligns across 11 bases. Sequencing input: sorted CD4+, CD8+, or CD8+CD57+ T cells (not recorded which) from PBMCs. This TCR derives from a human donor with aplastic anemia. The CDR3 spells CASSGGQGVFGNQPQHF. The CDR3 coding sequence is TGTGCCAGCAGCGGGGGACAGGGGGTATTCGGCAATCAGCCCCAGCATTTT. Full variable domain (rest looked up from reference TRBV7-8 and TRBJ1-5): GAGVSQSPRYKVAKRGQDVALRCDPISGHVSLFWYQQALGQGPEFLTYFQNEAQLDKSGLPSDRFFAERPEGSVSTLKIQRTQQEDSAVYLCASSGGQGVFGNQPQHFGDGTRLSIL.